These T cell receptor beta chains were read from a single sample in a study of blood T cell repertoires in COVID-19. Produced via immunoSEQ multiplex PCR; TCRdb's table is partial and in-frame only. The repertoire has 150,000 or so clones, approximately 88% of them found once; the top ten carry 2.5% to 3.5%. The specimen was peripheral blood. The receptors derive from a woman in her sixties with acute or convalescent COVID-19. Both conserved end residues are part of each CDR3. A D gene is named only where the DNA matches it firmly. The size field is filled for only some rows; it gives once, few, many or a size class.

.,TRBJ2-3,TRBV5-1,.,TGCGCCAGCAGCTTGCTCGGAGATACGCAGTATTTT,CASSLLGDTQYF
.,TRBJ1-1,TRBV27,.,TGTGCCAGCAGTTTCGAACAGAACACTGAAGCTTTCTTT,CASSFEQNTEAFF
once,TRBJ2-5,TRBV18,TRBD1,TGTGCCAGCTCACCTGGGACAGGGGGAGAGACCCAGTACTTC,CASSPGTGGETQYF
.,TRBJ2-7,TRBV21-1,.,TGTGCCAGCATACCTCGGGACCCGGGGGGCTACGAGCAGTACTTC,CASIPRDPGGYEQYF
.,TRBJ2-2,TRBV6-5,.,TGTGCCAGCAGCCAGGACACGAACACCGGGGAGCTGTTTTTT,CASSQDTNTGELFF
.,TRBJ2-2,TRBV7-9,.,TGTGCCAGCAGGACGACTACCCCGGGCACCGGGGAGCTGTTTTTT,CASRTTTPGTGELFF
.,TRBJ1-4,TRBV11-2,TRBD1,TGTGCCAGCAGCGCGGACAGGTCAACTAATGAAAAACTGTTTTTT,CASSADRSTNEKLFF
.,TRBJ1-1,TRBV7-2,TRBD1,TGTGCCAGCAGCTTCGACAGGGGGCGAGAGGGCACTGAAGCTTTCTTT,CASSFDRGREGTEAFF
.,TRBJ1-5,TRBV18,.,TGTGCCAGCCAAGTACTCCGGGACACAAATCAGCCCCAGCATTTT,CASQVLRDTNQPQHF
.,TRBJ1-1,TRBV18,.,TGTGCCAGCTCACCCTTATTATTGGACACGAACACTGAAGCTTTCTTT,CASSPLLLDTNTEAFF
.,TRBJ1-4,TRBV7-9,.,TGTGCCAGCAGCTTCGTGCAGGCTCGAGAAAAACTGTTTTTT,CASSFVQAREKLFF
.,TRBJ2-1,TRBV6-5,TRBD1,TGTGCCAGCAGCCGGGACAGGGACTCCTACAATGAGCAGTTCTTC,CASSRDRDSYNEQFF
.,TRBJ2-7,TRBV27,TRBD1,TGTGCCAGCAGTTTGGTACTTGGGACAGGGGCGGGCGAGCAGTACTTC,CASSLVLGTGAGEQYF
once,TRBJ1-5,TRBV25-1,.,TGTGCCAGCAGTCCCTTGCACCGGGACTCCGGTCAGCCCCAGCATTTT,CASSPLHRDSGQPQHF
.,TRBJ1-3,TRBV7-2,.,TGTGCCAGCAGCTCTGAGCCCTCGAACTCTGGAAACACCATATATTTT,CASSSEPSNSGNTIYF
.,TRBJ2-4,TRBV3-1/TRBV3-2,.,TGTGCCAGCAGCCAAGGGCTAGCCAAAAACATTCAGTACTTC,CASSQGLAKNIQYF
.,TRBJ1-2,TRBV9,TRBD1,TGTGCCAGCAGCGTAGTGGGACAGCTAAACTATGGCTACACCTTC,CASSVVGQLNYGYTF